The 26 T cell receptor beta chains presented below share a single source sample, sequenced in a study of T cells in Graves' hyperthyroidism and ophthalmopathy. TCR beta CDR3 regions were amplified from RNA transcripts. The HTBI primer set was used in a first-round RT-PCR of the TCR CDR3. TCRdb re-called the multiplex PCR reads with MiXCR, one entry per CDR3 protein. This sample has 400,000 or so distinct CDR3 sequences, with roughly 13% found just once. The sample consisted of blood. These receptors originate from a man in his forties or fifties with Graves' ophthalmopathy.

This clonotype was picked up many times. The chain links TRBV5-1 to TRBJ2-1; no firm D call. This CDR3 comprises 15 residues. Trimming cost V 4 bases and J 5 bases, with 16 bases left between them. Per the germline V gene, CDR1 is SGHRS and CDR2 is YFSETQ. The CDR3 loop is CASSPRPQGDNEQFF. CDR3 nucleotide sequence: TGCGCCAGCAGCCCCAGGCCTCAAGGTGACAATGAGCAGTTCTTC.

The CDR3 region is CASSIPGNKQETQYF. The CDR3 DNA reads as TGTGCCAGTAGTATACCAGGAAACAAGCAAGAGACCCAGTACTTC. The rearrangement joins TRBV19 to TRBJ2-5; D ambiguous. CDR3 length: 15 residues. Germline CDR1 reads LNHDA; CDR2 reads SQIVND (reference sequence). V lost 2 bases to trimming and J lost 2 bases, with 12 bases between them.

This clonotype was observed many times. The chain links TRBV9 to TRBJ2-3, with D uncertain. V was pared by 0 bases and J by 6 bases, with 11 bases between. The CDR3 contains 14 residues. CDR1 is SGDLS, CDR2 YYNGEE, per germline. The CDR3 protein is CASSVGSRPDTQYF. The CDR3 DNA follows: TGTGCCAGCAGCGTAGGCTCGCGGCCCGATACGCAGTATTTT.

The table lists this clonotype with many counts. The chain is built from TRBV20-1 and TRBJ1-4; no clear D gene. This CDR3 is built from 13 residues. Trimming pared 1 base from V and 7 bases from J, leaving 10 bases between. Germline values: CDR1 DFQATT, CDR2 SNEGSKA (reference sequence). CDR3 region: CSARGSSGEKLFF. The CDR3 region has the DNA TGCAGTGCTAGAGGAAGTTCGGGTGAAAAACTGTTTTTT.

This clonotype was seen repeatedly, ten times or more. The CDR3 here is CASSVLAGDTGELFF. Here the CDR3 DNA reads TGTGCCAGCAGTGTCCTAGCGGGAGACACCGGGGAGCTGTTTTTT. The chain carries TRBV2 and TRBJ2-2; 10 bases map to TRBD2. With 4 bases clipped from V and 3 bases from J, the junction kept 2 bases outside the gene matches. The germline V gene encodes CDR1 SNHLY and CDR2 FYNNEI. The CDR3 length is 15 residues.

This clonotype was seen at least ten times. The chain couples TRBV7-9 to TRBJ1-5; perhaps TRBD1 as D (5 bases). The V gene's germline CDR1 is SEHNR and CDR2 FQNEAQ (reference sequence). V was shortened by 7 bases and J by 3 bases, with 28 bases between the two germline ends. The CDR3 loop spans 19 amino acids. DNA for the CDR3: TGTGCCAGCATCGTCCCGTGTTCGGAACAGGCTCCCCTCAATCAGCCCCAGCATTTT. This gives the protein CASIVPCSEQAPLNQPQHF.

The chain couples TRBV28 to TRBJ1-6; 7 positions agree with TRBD1. V trimming: 6 bases; J trimming: 2 bases; junction bases outside the gene matches: 4. The germline CDR1 and CDR2 sequences are MDHEN and SYDVKM. CDR3 length: 15 amino acids. The CDR3 loop is CASRRGTAYNSPLHF. CDR3 bases: TGTGCCAGCAGACGGGGGACAGCCTATAATTCACCCCTCCACTTT.

Many counts were recorded for this clonotype. V usage is TRBV29-1 and J usage is TRBJ2-1, with D maybe TRBD1 (6 bases). V was pared by 3 bases and J by 2 bases, with 11 bases between. Germline lookup yields CDR1 SQVTM and CDR2 ANQGSEA. CDR3 length: 14 amino acids. The CDR3 here is CSVEARTAYNEQFF. The CDR3 nucleotides are TGCAGCGTTGAGGCCAGGACAGCCTACAATGAGCAGTTCTTC.

Many counts were recorded for this clonotype. The chain uses TRBV20-1 and TRBJ1-1; no definite D call. V lost 7 bases, J lost 7 bases, and 22 bases lay in between. The CDR3 contains 14 residues. Germline V gene sequence: CDR1 DFQATT, CDR2 SNEGSKA (reference sequence). The CDR3 here is CSVPVQAGRGEAFF. Written as DNA, the CDR3 is TGCAGTGTTCCCGTGCAGGCCGGCCGGGGTGAAGCTTTCTTT.

As concerns this clonotype: One end of the junction varies from germline; a read error may be responsible. The chain recombines TRBV27 with TRBJ1-1; D perhaps matches TRBD1 (5 bases). From germline, CDR1 is MNHEY and CDR2 SMNVEV (reference sequence). The CDR3 spans 13 residues. The CDR3 region has the DNA TGTGCCAGCATCGGGTACGCTGGGACTGAAACTTTCTTT. Translating gives CASIGYAGTETFF.

This clonotype was detected many times. The chain employs TRBV7-9 and TRBJ2-7, with 13 nucleotides matching TRBD2. CDR3 length equals 16 residues. With 5 bases clipped from V and 3 bases from J, the junction kept 7 bases outside the gene matches. Germline CDR1 and CDR2: SEHNR and FQNEAQ (reference sequence). In DNA form, the CDR3 reads TGTGCCAGCAGCCGGACTAGCGGGAGAAGTAGCTACGAGCAGTACTTC. Protein product: CASSRTSGRSSYEQYF.

This clonotype has more than one count but fewer than ten. This rearrangement joins TRBV4-2 to TRBJ2-3; D not resolved. Trimming removed 4 bases from V and 0 bases from J, with 14 bases in between. The CDR3 is made up of 16 amino acids. From germline, CDR1 is LGHNA and CDR2 YNFKEQ. The CDR3 reads CASSPQWITSTDTQYF. The CDR3 DNA sequence: TGTGCCAGCAGCCCACAGTGGATTACTAGCACAGATACGCAGTATTTT.

This clonotype came up many times. V and J are TRBV20-1 and TRBJ2-3; D uncertain. Per germline, CDR1 DFQATT and CDR2 SNEGSKA (reference sequence). The CDR3 consists of 13 residues. V was cut by 6 bases and J by 0 bases, with 10 bases left in between. The CDR3 spells CSAYLESTDTQYF. CDR3 bases: TGCAGTGCCTATCTAGAAAGCACAGATACGCAGTATTTT.

Many counts were recorded for this clonotype. The chain recombines TRBV2 with TRBJ2-7, with a possible D match to TRBD2 (6 bases). The CDR3 is made up of 16 amino acids. V was shortened by 4 bases and J by 2 bases, with 18 bases between the two germline ends. Germline loops: CDR1 SNHLY, CDR2 FYNNEI. The CDR3 bases are TGTGCCAGCAGTGGATTTGGGGGGAGTGGACCCTACGAGCAGTACTTC. This sequence encodes CASSGFGGSGPYEQYF.

This clonotype appeared a few times. V is TRBV24-1 and J is TRBJ1-2, with 7 bases aligning to TRBD1. Germline V lookup: CDR1 KGHDR, CDR2 SFDVKD. The CDR3 sequence is 14 residues long. V lost 3 bases, J lost 5 bases, and 5 bases stayed unmatched. The CDR3 DNA sequence: TGTGCCACCAGTGATCCGACAGGGTCTTATGGCTACACCTTC. It translates to CATSDPTGSYGYTF.

The table lists this clonotype with many counts. This rearrangement joins TRBV5-1 to TRBJ1-1; D perhaps matches TRBD1 (5 bases). Trimming removed 0 bases from V and 6 bases from J, with 12 bases in between. Germline loops: CDR1 SGHRS, CDR2 YFSETQ. The CDR3 runs to 14 residues. The CDR3 DNA sequence: TGCGCCAGCAGCTTGGAACGGGGGACCTCTGAAGCTTTCTTT. It specifies CASSLERGTSEAFF.

This clonotype was counted many times. The chain recombines TRBV27 with TRBJ2-4; possible D gene TRBD1, 6 bases. The V end lost 7 bases, the J end lost 4 bases, and 20 bases lay between the germline ends. Germline-derived CDR1 and CDR2 are MNHEY and SMNVEV (reference sequence). The CDR3 contains 16 residues. This CDR3 reads CASTSLGAGEKNIQYF. The CDR3, as DNA: TGTGCCAGCACCTCCTTGGGAGCAGGGGAAAAAAACATTCAGTACTTC.

This sequence joins TRBV7-9 and TRBJ2-1, with D possibly being TRBD1 (6 bases). The CDR3 has 10 amino acids. Trimming pared 8 bases from V and 9 bases from J, leaving 8 bases between. CDR1 is SEHNR and CDR2 is FQNEAQ in the germline V gene (reference sequence). The CDR3 DNA sequence: TGTGCCAGCGGACAGACTGAGCAGTTCTTC. Its translation: CASGQTEQFF.

The chain has TRBV19 and TRBJ2-7, with 7 nucleotides matching TRBD1. The CDR3 contains 16 residues. Germline CDR1 reads LNHDA; CDR2 reads SQIVND (reference sequence). V lost 4 bases and J lost 7; bases outside the gene matches: 16. CDR3 nucleotide sequence: TGTGCCAGTAGTACCCCGCCGCCAGGGGGAAATAAGGAGCAGTACTTC. It codes for CASSTPPPGGNKEQYF. The variable domain in full, with the rest retrieved from reference TRBV19 and TRBJ2-7, is DGGITQSPKYLFRKEGQNVTLSCEQNLNHDAMYWYRQDPGQGLRLIYYSQIVNDFQKGDIAEGYSVSREKKESFPLTVTSAQKNPTAFYLCASSTPPPGGNKEQYFGPGTRLTVT.

The chain couples TRBV4-1 to TRBJ2-3; D possibly corresponds to TRBD2 (5 bases). V lost 4 bases and J 2 bases, leaving 16 bases between the germline ends. The CDR3 length is 16 residues. CDR1 is MGHRA, CDR2 YSYEKL, per germline. The CDR3 sequence: CASSPKEVTHTDTQYF. The CDR3 DNA follows: TGCGCCAGCAGCCCGAAGGAGGTGACTCACACAGATACGCAGTATTTT.

V is TRBV6-5 and J is TRBJ2-1, with D uncertain. V lost 6 bases to trimming and J lost 6 bases, with 12 bases between them. CDR3 length equals 13 residues. Germline lookup yields CDR1 MNHEY and CDR2 SVGAGI. The CDR3 reads CASSLLDTNEQFF. The CDR3 DNA follows: TGTGCCAGCAGCCTACTCGATACCAATGAGCAGTTCTTC.

This rearrangement joins TRBV7-2 to TRBJ2-2; no reliable D call. Germline V CDR1 and CDR2: SGHTA, FQGNSA. V was clipped by 6 bases and J by 7 bases, with 15 bases between them. The CDR3 spans 14 residues. CDR3 in amino acids: CASSHRDFLGELFF. CDR3 in DNA: TGTGCCAGCAGTCACCGCGACTTTCTCGGGGAGCTGTTTTTT.

This clonotype has only a few counts. The chain uses TRBV20-1 and TRBJ2-1, with D uncertain. The CDR3 has 17 amino acids. Trimming took 0 bases from V and 8 from J, leaving 23 bases between them. Looked up from germline, CDR1 is DFQATT and CDR2 is SNEGSKA (reference sequence). Here the CDR3 reads CSAREIGFDSPGDEQFF. In DNA, the CDR3 is TGCAGTGCTAGAGAAATTGGTTTCGACTCACCCGGCGATGAGCAGTTCTTC.

The table lists this clonotype with a few counts. Here the CDR3 reads CASSQRQSRNTEAFF. DNA for the CDR3: TGTGCCAGCAGCCAAAGACAGAGCCGGAACACTGAAGCTTTCTTT. The chain combines TRBV3-1 with TRBJ1-1; a weak D match, TRBD1 (5 bases). V lost 2 bases to trimming and J lost 1 base, with 11 bases between them. The germline V gene encodes CDR1 LGHDT and CDR2 YNNKEL (reference sequence). The CDR3 is 15 residues long. Variable domain in full (rest from reference TRBV3-1 and TRBJ1-1): DTAVSQTPKYLVTQMGNDKSIKCEQNLGHDTMYWYKQDSKKFLKIMFSYNNKELIINETVPNRFSPKSPDKAHLNLHINSLELGDSAVYFCASSQRQSRNTEAFFGQGTRLTVV.

Note on this clonotype: This may be a read error: a much more frequent sequence differs by one nucleotide. The chain carries TRBV20-1 and TRBJ1-2; no firm D call. Germline CDR1 is DFQATT and CDR2 is SNEGSKA (reference sequence). The V and J ends lost 5 bases and 6 bases respectively, with 13 bases between them. CDR3 length equals 12 residues. CDR3 sequence reads: CSAGSGWDGYTF. The CDR3 DNA is TGCAGTGCTGGGTCGGGGTGGGATGGCTACACCTTC.

The table lists this clonotype with a few counts. The chain links TRBV7-9 to TRBJ2-5, with D perhaps being TRBD1 or TRBD2 (5 bases each). Germline CDR1 reads SEHNR; CDR2 reads FQNEAQ (reference sequence). This CDR3 contains 14 residues. The V end was cut by 1 base, the J end by 4 bases, with 10 bases between. CDR3 DNA sequence: TGTGCCAGCAGCTTAGTTGTCGGGACAGAGACCCAGTACTTC. Amino acids: CASSLVVGTETQYF. The whole variable domain, filled in from reference TRBV7-9 and TRBJ2-5, reads DTGVSQNPRHKITKRGQNVTFRCDPISEHNRLYWYRQTLGQGPEFLTYFQNEAQLEKSRLLSDRFSAERPKGSFSTLEIQRTEQGDSAMYLCASSLVVGTETQYFGPGTRLLVL.